The entry that follows covers one TCR beta chain sequence. The sample is drawn from a study of blood T cell repertoires in COVID-19. Study context: Italy, Spain and the United States were the sources of the convalescent and acute COVID-19 samples.

Germline V gene lookup returns CDR1 SEHNR and CDR2 FQNEAQ (reference sequence). This CDR3 spans 17 amino acids. After removal of 5 bases from V and 4 bases from J, the junction contained 14 bases not matched to a gene. The authors' processing: Reference gene primers were amplified, and this amplification served to estimate nucleated cell counts. TCRdb keeps only in-frame clones here, not all; method: immunoSEQ multiplex PCR. Clone size and the V and J calls come from that table; the DNA yielded D and trimming. Here the sample spans about 260,000 clones, about nine tenths being singletons. This receptor was taken from a woman aged 25 to 39 with COVID-19, enrolled during active disease. The sequencing input was peripheral blood. V gene TRBV7-9 combines with J gene TRBJ1-3; 7 nucleotides agree with TRBD1. The CDR3 DNA sequence: TGTGCCAGCAGCACTCGAGCCGGGGACAGCAAGGGAAACACCATATATTTT. This translates into CASSTRAGDSKGNTIYF.